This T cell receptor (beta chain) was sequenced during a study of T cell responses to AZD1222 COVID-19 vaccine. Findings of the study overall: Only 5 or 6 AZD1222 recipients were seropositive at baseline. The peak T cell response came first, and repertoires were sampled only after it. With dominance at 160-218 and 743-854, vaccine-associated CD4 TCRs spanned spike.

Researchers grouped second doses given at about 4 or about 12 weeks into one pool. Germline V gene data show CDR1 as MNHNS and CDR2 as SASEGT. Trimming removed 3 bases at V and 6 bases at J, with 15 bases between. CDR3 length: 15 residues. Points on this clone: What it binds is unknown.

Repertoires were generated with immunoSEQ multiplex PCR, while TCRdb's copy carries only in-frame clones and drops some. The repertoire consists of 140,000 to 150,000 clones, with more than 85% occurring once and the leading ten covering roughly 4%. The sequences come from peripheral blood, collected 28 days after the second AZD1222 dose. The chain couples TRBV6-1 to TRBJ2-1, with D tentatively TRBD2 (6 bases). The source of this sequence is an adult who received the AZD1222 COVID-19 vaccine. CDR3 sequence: CASSEVGGGFNEQFF. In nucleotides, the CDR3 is TGTGCCAGCAGTGAGGTCGGGGGAGGATTCAATGAGCAGTTCTTC.